This T cell receptor beta chain came from a study of T cell responses to AZD1222 COVID-19 vaccine. The CDR3 runs 17 residues. V lost 2 bases and J lost 0, with 17 bases in between. Germline loops: CDR1 SNHLY, CDR2 FYNNEI. Notes on the study in general: At study baseline, merely a handful of AZD1222 recipients were seropositive. Females outnumbered males among donors, who were mostly white British; clonal diversity was possibly underestimated.

The table came from immunoSEQ multiplex PCR; TCRdb's copy has only in-frame clones and leaves some out. The sample lists around 160,000 clones, roughly nine tenths seen once, with 1% to 1.5% in the top ten. This clone was detected only once. The antigen remains unidentified. This specimen consisted of peripheral blood, obtained 28 days after the second AZD1222 dose. The V and J genes are TRBV2 and TRBJ2-7; a weak D match, TRBD1 (7 bases). This sequence was found in an adult who received the AZD1222 COVID-19 vaccine. In DNA, the CDR3 is TGTGCCAGCAGTGAATTTCAGGGGGGAATCTCCTCCTACGAGCAGTACTTC. Its protein product is CASSEFQGGISSYEQYF.